This TCR beta chain stems from a study of blood T cells in healthy people across ages. A second PCR of 7 to 11 cycles used a sample-barcoded 5' primer and a J-beta primer mix. The template-switch adaptor, which had 12 random nucleotides, put a tag on each cDNA molecule. TCRdb independently ran MiXCR on the 5' RACE reads; one entry per CDR3 protein. Among roughly 1,800,000 distinct CDR3 sequences listed, about 49% were seen once. The CDR3 has 14 amino acids. Germline V gene lookup returns CDR1 SSHAT and CDR2 FNYEAQ (reference sequence). The sample providers were healthy Caucasian people from Russia, aged about 6 to 90. Notes on this clonotype: This CDR3 is missing its conserved last phenylalanine or tryptophan, likely due to a read error.

Sequenced sample: blood. The TCR sequence derives from a woman in her 40s in good health. The V gene is TRBV7-7, the J gene TRBJ2-5, with D uncertain. Here the CDR3 reads CASSPPTQEETQYC. CDR3 DNA sequence: TGTGCTAGCAGCCCGCCTACTCAGGAAGAGACCCAGTACTGC.